The 29 T cell receptor beta chains below were found in one sample sequenced in a study of blood T cells in healthy people across ages. The second PCR ran roughly 7 to 11 cycles with a sample-barcoded 5' primer and J-beta primers. TCRdb reanalysed the 5' RACE reads using MiXCR and keeps one entry per CDR3 protein. The sample lists about 730,000 distinct CDR3 sequences, more than 40% seen once, with 20% to 25% in the top ten. Material: blood. All receptors derive from a woman aged 55-70 years in good health.

This chain uses TRBV20-1 with TRBJ2-7, with 8 bases lining up with TRBD2. Germline CDR1 is DFQATT and CDR2 is SNEGSKA (reference sequence). Trimming removed 5 bases from V and 2 bases from J; junction bases left unmatched: 5. The CDR3 runs 13 residues. CDR3 sequence (DNA): TGCAGTGCTCGCAGTAGCGGGACCTACGAGCAGTACTTC. Translation gives CSARSSGTYEQYF.

The chain recombines TRBV14 with TRBJ2-1; a weak D match, TRBD2 (6 bases). The CDR3 extends over 15 amino acids. The V gene's germline CDR1 is SGHDN and CDR2 FVKESK. Trimming shortened V by 2 bases and J by 3 bases, and 11 bases separated the two germline ends. CDR3 coding DNA: TGTGCCAGCAGCCAAAAGCAGACTAGCTACAATGAGCAGTTCTTC. Protein: CASSQKQTSYNEQFF.

The sample holds a few counts of this clonotype. J is TRBJ1-5 and V is TRBV12-3 or TRBV12-4, with D hard to call. The CDR3 is 15 amino acids. V was pared by 8 bases and J by 0 bases, with 14 bases between. CDR3 nucleotides: TGTGCCAGCGCCATTCACAGCCATAGCAATCAGCCCCAGCATTTT. Residues: CASAIHSHSNQPQHF.

As concerns this clonotype: A much larger clone sits a single nucleotide away, making a read error possible. This chain connects TRBV4-1 to TRBJ1-6, with D possibly being TRBD1 (6 bases). Per germline, CDR1 MGHRA and CDR2 YSYEKL. This CDR3 is 15 amino acids long. The CDR3 sequence is CASSQEGGRHSPPHF. CDR3 nucleotides: TGCGCCAGCAGCCAAGAAGGGGGTAGACATTCACCCCCCCACTTT.

There are many counts of this clonotype. The chain links TRBV27 to TRBJ2-7, with D perhaps TRBD1 (6 bases). The germline gives CDR1 MNHEY, CDR2 SMNVEV (reference sequence). The CDR3 is 15 residues long. The V gene lost 2 bases and the J gene lost 7 bases, with 18 bases spanning the gap. In nucleotides, the CDR3 is TGTGCCAGCAGTTTAACCCCCGACAGGCTGAGGGAGCAGTACTTC. This codes for CASSLTPDRLREQYF.

This clonotype was seen a few times. This chain links TRBV18 with TRBJ2-1; possible D gene TRBD2, 6 bases. The CDR3 contains 15 residues. Germline lookup yields CDR1 KGHSH and CDR2 LQKENI. V lost 3 bases, J lost 4 bases, and 13 bases lay in between. In DNA form, the CDR3 reads TGTGCCAGCTCACCGGAGGGGAAAGGGTACAATGAGCAGTTCTTC. Translated: CASSPEGKGYNEQFF.

This rearrangement joins TRBV12-3 or TRBV12-4 to TRBJ2-7; D is possibly TRBD1 (5 bases). The end of the DNA fits TRBJ2-5 better, so the J call may be wrong. The CDR3 contains 12 residues. CDR3 amino acids: CASNGAGETQYF. For the CDR3, the DNA is TGTGCCAGCAATGGGGCCGGGGAGACCCAGTACTTC.

The chain has TRBV25-1 and TRBJ1-3; the D gene is possibly TRBD1 (6 bases). This CDR3 region has 15 residues. Germline lookup yields CDR1 MGHDK and CDR2 SYGVNS. V gave up 1 base and J gave up 5 bases, with 12 bases separating them. CDR3 nucleotide sequence: TGTGCCAGCAGTGAATGGACAGATCTTAGAAACACCATATATTTT. Its translation: CASSEWTDLRNTIYF.

The gene calls are TRBV7-9 and TRBJ1-5; TRBD1 might be the D (5 bases). The CDR3 loop spans 16 amino acids. Trimming left V 1 base short and J 2 bases short, with 12 bases between. Germline-derived CDR1 and CDR2 are SEHNR and FQNEAQ (reference sequence). CDR3 loop: CASSLVQGGRNQPQHF. The CDR3 region has the DNA TGTGCCAGCAGCTTAGTTCAGGGCGGACGCAATCAGCCCCAGCATTTT.

CDR3 bases: TGCAGTGCTAGAGCCTTCGGCCAGGATGGGGAAAAACTGTTTTTT. Protein product: CSARAFGQDGEKLFF. The chain links TRBV20-1 to TRBJ1-4; no clear D gene. Trimming stripped 1 base from V and 8 bases from J, with 17 bases between. The CDR3 sequence is 15 residues long. CDR1 is DFQATT, CDR2 SNEGSKA, per germline (reference sequence).

This clonotype occurred a few times. V and J are TRBV29-1 and TRBJ2-5; D may be TRBD2 (5 bases). This CDR3 region has 12 residues. CDR1 is SQVTM and CDR2 is ANQGSEA in the germline V gene. V dropped 3 bases and J dropped 2 bases, with 7 bases sitting between them. DNA for the CDR3: TGCAGCGTTGATGAGCGGCAAGAGACCCAGTACTTC. Translating gives CSVDERQETQYF.

The V and J genes are TRBV6-5 and TRBJ2-2, with D uncertain. The CDR3 length is 14 residues. With 5 bases removed from V and 8 bases from J, the gap between germline ends came to 15 bases. Germline V gene sequence: CDR1 MNHEY, CDR2 SVGAGI. The CDR3 loop reads CASSRSHATGELFF. CDR3 nucleotide sequence: TGTGCCAGCAGTCGTAGCCATGCCACTGGGGAGCTGTTTTTT.

This clonotype was observed a few times. The J gene is TRBJ2-7, the V gene TRBV29-1; D is perhaps TRBD2 (5 bases). This CDR3 region has 14 residues. Trimming removed 0 bases at V and 5 bases at J, with 14 bases between. Germline V lookup: CDR1 SQVTM, CDR2 ANQGSEA. CDR3: CSVEESGNFDEQYF. The CDR3 DNA sequence: TGCAGCGTTGAAGAGTCCGGGAACTTCGACGAGCAGTACTTC.

This clonotype was observed a few times. The CDR3 is CASSPRVGASSYEQYF. The DNA for the CDR3 is TGTGCCAGCAGCCCCCGGGTAGGGGCCTCCTCCTACGAGCAGTACTTC. V is TRBV9 and J is TRBJ2-7, with D perhaps matching TRBD1 (5 bases). Looked up from germline, CDR1 is SGDLS and CDR2 is YYNGEE. V lost 4 bases, J lost 0 bases, and 17 bases lay in between. This CDR3 comprises 16 residues.

The V gene is TRBV4-2, the J gene TRBJ1-4, with unresolved D. This CDR3 region has 13 residues. Between the trimmed V and J ends, which lost 3 bases and 7 bases, there was a span of 9 bases. Germline CDR1 and CDR2: LGHNA and YNFKEQ. CDR3 sequence (DNA): TGTGCCAGCAGCCATAACACCTTTGAAAAACTGTTTTTT. Protein sequence: CASSHNTFEKLFF.

The chain uses TRBV6-1 and TRBJ2-5, with D uncertain. The CDR3 runs 14 residues. Trimming removed 8 bases at V and 4 bases at J, with 17 bases between. Germline CDR1 and CDR2: MNHNS and SASEGT. CDR3 nucleotide sequence: TGTGCCAGCCAACGCCTGACTCTTACAGAGACCCAGTACTTC. Encoded protein: CASQRLTLTETQYF.

This clonotype was observed many times. The gene calls are TRBV7-9 and TRBJ2-7, with D perhaps matching TRBD2 (5 bases). Germline loops: CDR1 SEHNR, CDR2 FQNEAQ (reference sequence). V was trimmed by 8 bases and J by 6 bases, leaving 20 bases between them. The length of the CDR3 is 14 residues. The CDR3 region is CASAPRERRGEQYF. The CDR3 DNA is TGTGCCAGCGCACCCCGGGAAAGACGGGGCGAGCAGTACTTC.

This clonotype was observed a few times. J is TRBJ1-2 and V is TRBV5-8, with D maybe TRBD1 (5 bases). The CDR3 covers 14 residues. Looked up from germline, CDR1 is SGHTS and CDR2 is YDEGEE. V lost 4 bases to trimming and J lost 4 bases, with 14 bases between them. CDR3 sequence: CASSRPRDGYGYTF. The CDR3 DNA reads TGTGCCAGCAGCCGACCCCGGGACGGCTATGGCTACACCTTC.

This clonotype was recorded a few times. The chain is built from TRBV5-1 and TRBJ1-4; D is unclear. V gave up 2 bases and J gave up 0 bases, with 14 bases separating them. In germline, CDR1 is SGHRS, CDR2 YFSETQ. This CDR3 region has 17 residues. The DNA for the CDR3 is TGCGCCAGCAGCTTATATCCGGACCCTACAACTAATGAAAAACTGTTTTTT. This codes for CASSLYPDPTTNEKLFF. Filled out from reference TRBV5-1 and TRBJ1-4, the complete variable domain reads KAGVTQTPRYLIKTRGQQVTLSCSPISGHRSVSWYQQTPGQGLQFLFEYFSETQRNKGNFPGRFSGRQFSNSRSEMNVSTLELGDSALYLCASSLYPDPTTNEKLFFGSGTQLSVL.

The chain combines TRBV12-3 or TRBV12-4 with TRBJ2-3; 13 nucleotides agree with TRBD2. V shed 4 bases and J 2 bases; nucleotides not matched to a gene: 9. This CDR3 spans 18 amino acids. The CDR3 protein is CASSSGLAGAALTDTQYF. The CDR3 region has the DNA TGTGCCAGCAGTTCCGGACTAGCGGGGGCCGCACTCACAGATACGCAGTATTTT.

In the case of this clonotype: One end of the junction varies from germline; a read error may be responsible. The chain employs TRBV12-3 or TRBV12-4 and TRBJ2-7; unclear D gene. The CDR3 is 15 amino acids. CDR3 in amino acids: CASSIGPRSSCEQYF. The CDR3 DNA is TGTGCCAGCAGTATCGGACCCAGGAGCTCCTGCGAGCAGTACTTC.

The V call is TRBV27, the J call TRBJ1-4, with TRBD1 matching over 9 bases. J lost 6 bases, V lost 8 bases, and 7 bases had no gene match. CDR1 MNHEY and CDR2 SMNVEV come from the germline V gene (reference sequence). The CDR3 runs 14 residues. Here the CDR3 reads CASRRGTGHEKLFF. The CDR3 nucleotides are TGTGCCAGCCGAAGAGGGACAGGGCATGAAAAACTGTTTTTT. Full variable domain (remainder filled in from reference TRBV27 and TRBJ1-4): EAQVTQNPRYLITVTGKKLTVTCSQNMNHEYMSWYRQDPGLGLRQIYYSMNVEVTDKGDVPEGYKVSRKEKRNFPLILESPSPNQTSLYFCASRRGTGHEKLFFGSGTQLSVL.

This rearrangement joins TRBV5-5 to TRBJ2-6; 9 bases line up with TRBD1. V was clipped by 4 bases and J by 0 bases; unmatched bases: 5. The germline V gene encodes CDR1 SGHKS and CDR2 YYEKEE (reference sequence). CDR3 length: 17 amino acids. The CDR3 protein is CASSPTGGVSGANVLTF. The CDR3 nucleotides read TGTGCCAGCAGCCCGACAGGGGGTGTCTCTGGGGCCAACGTCCTGACTTTC.

The chain is built from TRBV18 and TRBJ2-3, with no clear D. The CDR3 consists of 14 residues. In germline, CDR1 is KGHSH, CDR2 LQKENI. The V end lost 4 bases, the J end lost 6 bases, and 14 bases lay between the germline ends. The CDR3 loop is CASSLTQTTDTQYF. CDR3 DNA sequence: TGTGCCAGCTCACTTACACAAACGACCGATACGCAGTATTTT.

This chain uses TRBV9 with TRBJ1-1, with D maybe TRBD1 (5 bases). The CDR3 contains 15 residues. V dropped 3 bases and J dropped 3 bases, with 15 bases sitting between them. In germline, CDR1 is SGDLS, CDR2 YYNGEE. In DNA form, the CDR3 reads TGTGCCAGCAGCGGGGGACCTCCCGGGGACACTGAAGCTTTCTTT. It is translated as CASSGGPPGDTEAFF. Together with reference TRBV9 and TRBJ1-1, the CDR3 gives the full variable domain: DSGVTQTPKHLITATGQRVTLRCSPRSGDLSVYWYQQSLDQGLQFLIQYYNGEERAKGNILERFSAQQFPDLHSELNLSSLELGDSALYFCASSGGPPGDTEAFFGQGTRLTVV.

The J gene is TRBJ2-1, the V gene TRBV19; 11 nucleotides line up with TRBD2. CDR3 length equals 16 residues. CDR1 LNHDA and CDR2 SQIVND come from the germline V gene (reference sequence). V lost 6 bases and J lost 2; bases outside the gene matches: 6. As DNA, the CDR3 is TGTGCCAGTAGCAAATCTAGCGGGGGGACCTACAATGAGCAGTTCTTC. Translation gives CASSKSSGGTYNEQFF.

This clonotype has a handful of counts. This chain links TRBV3-1 with TRBJ2-3; D is perhaps TRBD2 (5 bases). The CDR3 loop spans 14 amino acids. Germline loops: CDR1 LGHDT, CDR2 YNNKEL (reference sequence). The germline V and J ends were trimmed by 5 bases and 10 bases, with 19 bases remaining between them. CDR3 sequence: CASSLGRDTGPQYF. The CDR3 DNA reads as TGTGCCAGCAGCTTAGGACGGGATACTGGTCCGCAGTATTTT.

The chain combines TRBV10-1 with TRBJ2-3; D remains unclear. The CDR3 extends over 11 amino acids. Germline V gene sequence: CDR1 WNHNN, CDR2 SYGVQD (reference sequence). V shed 6 bases and J shed 9 bases, with 10 bases lying between them. The chain's CDR3 is CASSASWTQYF. In DNA form, the CDR3 reads TGCGCCAGCAGCGCTTCTTGGACGCAGTATTTT.

This clonotype was seen more than once but under ten times. The chain has TRBV20-1 and TRBJ2-3; possibly TRBD2 for D (5 bases). The germline V and J ends were trimmed by 3 bases and 3 bases, with 7 bases remaining between them. Germline V CDR1 and CDR2: DFQATT, SNEGSKA (reference sequence). There are 12 residues in the CDR3. The CDR3 coding sequence is TGCAGTGCTAGTAGACTAACAGATACGCAGTATTTT. This gives the protein CSASRLTDTQYF.